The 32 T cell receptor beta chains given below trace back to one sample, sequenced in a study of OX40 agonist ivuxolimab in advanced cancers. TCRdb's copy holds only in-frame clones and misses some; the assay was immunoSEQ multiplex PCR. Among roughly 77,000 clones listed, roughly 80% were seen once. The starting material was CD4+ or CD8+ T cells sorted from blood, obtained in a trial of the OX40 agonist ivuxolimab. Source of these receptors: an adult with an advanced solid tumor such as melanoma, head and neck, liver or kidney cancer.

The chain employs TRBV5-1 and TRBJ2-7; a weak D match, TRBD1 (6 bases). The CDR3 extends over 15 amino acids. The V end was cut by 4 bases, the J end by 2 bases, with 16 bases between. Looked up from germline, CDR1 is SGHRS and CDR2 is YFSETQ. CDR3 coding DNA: TGCGCCAGCAGCCTAAGCCGACAGGATACCTACGAGCAGTACTTC. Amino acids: CASSLSRQDTYEQYF.

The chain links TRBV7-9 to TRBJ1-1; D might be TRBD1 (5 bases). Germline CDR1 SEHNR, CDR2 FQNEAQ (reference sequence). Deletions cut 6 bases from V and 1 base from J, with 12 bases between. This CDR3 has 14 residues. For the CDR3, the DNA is TGTGCCAGCAGTTATTCCGGGGCGAACACTGAAGCTTTCTTT. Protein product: CASSYSGANTEAFF.

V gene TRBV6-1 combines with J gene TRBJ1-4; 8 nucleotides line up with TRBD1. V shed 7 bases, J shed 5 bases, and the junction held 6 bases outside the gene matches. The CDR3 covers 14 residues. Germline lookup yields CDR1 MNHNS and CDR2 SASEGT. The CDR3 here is CASNPGGWNEKLFF. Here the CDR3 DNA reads TGTGCCAGCAACCCAGGGGGCTGGAATGAAAAACTGTTTTTT.

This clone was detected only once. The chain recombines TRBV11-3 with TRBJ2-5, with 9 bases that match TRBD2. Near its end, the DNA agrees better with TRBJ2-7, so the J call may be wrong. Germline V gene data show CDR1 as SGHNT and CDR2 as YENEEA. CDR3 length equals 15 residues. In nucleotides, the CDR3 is TGTGCCAGCAGCTCGAATAGCGGGAGTTCCGACGAGCAGTACTTC. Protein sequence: CASSSNSGSSDEQYF.

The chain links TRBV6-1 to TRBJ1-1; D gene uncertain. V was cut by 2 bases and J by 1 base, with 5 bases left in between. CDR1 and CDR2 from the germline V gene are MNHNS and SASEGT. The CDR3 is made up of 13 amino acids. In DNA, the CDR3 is TGTGCCAGCAGTGAACAGCCGAACACTGAAGCTTTCTTT. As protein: CASSEQPNTEAFF.

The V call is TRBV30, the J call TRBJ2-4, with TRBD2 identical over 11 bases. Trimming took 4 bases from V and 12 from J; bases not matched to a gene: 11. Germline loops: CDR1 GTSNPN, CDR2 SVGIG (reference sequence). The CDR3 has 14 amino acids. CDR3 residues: CAWNPTSGSEDQYF. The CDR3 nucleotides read TGTGCCTGGAACCCCACTAGCGGGAGCGAGGATCAGTACTTC.

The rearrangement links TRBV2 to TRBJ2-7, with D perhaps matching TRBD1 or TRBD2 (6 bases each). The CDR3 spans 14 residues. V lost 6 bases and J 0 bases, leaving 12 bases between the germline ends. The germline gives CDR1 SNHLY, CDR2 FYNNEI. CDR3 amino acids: CASRRRDNSYEQYF. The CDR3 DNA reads TGTGCCAGCAGAAGGCGGGACAACTCCTACGAGCAGTACTTC.

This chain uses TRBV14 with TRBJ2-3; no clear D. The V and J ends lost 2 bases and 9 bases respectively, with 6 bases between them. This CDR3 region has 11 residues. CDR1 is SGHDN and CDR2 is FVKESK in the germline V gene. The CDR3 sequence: CASSQYETQYF. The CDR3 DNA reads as TGTGCCAGCAGCCAATATGAGACGCAGTATTTT. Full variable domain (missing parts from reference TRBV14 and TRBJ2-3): EAGVTQFPSHSVIEKGQTVTLRCDPISGHDNLYWYRRVMGKEIKFLLHFVKESKQDESGMPNNRFLAERTGGTYSTLKVQPAELEDSGVYFCASSQYETQYFGPGTRLTVL.

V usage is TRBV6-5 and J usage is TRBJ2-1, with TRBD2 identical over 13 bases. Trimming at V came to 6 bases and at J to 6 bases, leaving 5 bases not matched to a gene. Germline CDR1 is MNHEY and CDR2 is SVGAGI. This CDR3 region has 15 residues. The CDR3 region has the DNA TGTGCCAGCAGCCCGACTAGCGGGGGGTTCAATGAGCAGTTCTTC. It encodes CASSPTSGGFNEQFF.

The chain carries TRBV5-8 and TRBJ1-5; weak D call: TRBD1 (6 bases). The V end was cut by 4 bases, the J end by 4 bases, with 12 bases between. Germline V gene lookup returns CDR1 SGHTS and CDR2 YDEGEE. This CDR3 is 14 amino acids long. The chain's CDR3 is CASSRGAINQPQHF. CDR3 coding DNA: TGTGCCAGCAGCCGGGGGGCGATAAATCAGCCCCAGCATTTT.

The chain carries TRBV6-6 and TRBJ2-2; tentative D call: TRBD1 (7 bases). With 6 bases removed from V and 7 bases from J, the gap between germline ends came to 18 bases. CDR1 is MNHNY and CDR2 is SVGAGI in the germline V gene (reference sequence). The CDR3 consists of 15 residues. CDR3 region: CASSLSEGAGGELFF. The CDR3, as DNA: TGTGCCAGCAGCCTATCGGAGGGGGCAGGCGGGGAGCTGTTTTTT.

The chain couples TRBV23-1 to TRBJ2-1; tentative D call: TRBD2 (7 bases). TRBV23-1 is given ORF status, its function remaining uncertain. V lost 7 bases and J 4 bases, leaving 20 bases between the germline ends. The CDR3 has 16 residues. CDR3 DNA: TGCGCCAGCAATCCATGGTCGGGGGGCGGATACAATGAGCAGTTCTTC. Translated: CASNPWSGGGYNEQFF.

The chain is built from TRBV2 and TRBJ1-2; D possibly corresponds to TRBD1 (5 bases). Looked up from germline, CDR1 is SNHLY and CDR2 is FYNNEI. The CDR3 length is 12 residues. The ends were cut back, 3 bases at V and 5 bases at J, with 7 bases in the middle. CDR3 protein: CASSEQGYGYTF. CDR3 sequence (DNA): TGTGCCAGCAGTGAGCAGGGTTATGGCTACACCTTC.

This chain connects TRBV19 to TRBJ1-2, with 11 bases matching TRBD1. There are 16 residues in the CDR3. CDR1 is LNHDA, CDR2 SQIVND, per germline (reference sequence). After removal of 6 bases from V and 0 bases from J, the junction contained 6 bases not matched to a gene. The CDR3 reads CASRRDRGTTNYGYTF. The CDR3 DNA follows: TGTGCCAGTAGAAGGGACAGGGGGACTACTAACTATGGCTACACCTTC.

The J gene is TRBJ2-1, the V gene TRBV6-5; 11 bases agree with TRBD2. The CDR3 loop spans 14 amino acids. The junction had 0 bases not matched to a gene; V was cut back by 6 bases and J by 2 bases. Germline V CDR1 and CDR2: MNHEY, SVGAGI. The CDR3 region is CASRGLAAYNEQFF. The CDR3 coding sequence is TGTGCCAGCAGGGGACTAGCGGCCTACAATGAGCAGTTCTTC.

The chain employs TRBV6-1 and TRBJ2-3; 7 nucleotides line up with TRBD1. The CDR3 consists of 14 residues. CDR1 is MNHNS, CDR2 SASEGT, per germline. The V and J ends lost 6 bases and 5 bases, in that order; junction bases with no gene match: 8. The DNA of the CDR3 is TGTGCCAGCAGCAGAGACAGGGCTGGAGATACGCAGTATTTT. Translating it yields CASSRDRAGDTQYF.

As DNA, the CDR3 is TGCAGCGTTGCGGGGCAATGGGTTGAGCAGTTCTTC. Protein: CSVAGQWVEQFF. The chain employs TRBV29-1 and TRBJ2-1; possibly TRBD1 or TRBD2 for D (5 bases each). The germline V gene encodes CDR1 SQVTM and CDR2 ANQGSEA. The CDR3 is 12 residues long. Trimming cost V 4 bases and J 9 bases, with 13 bases left between them.

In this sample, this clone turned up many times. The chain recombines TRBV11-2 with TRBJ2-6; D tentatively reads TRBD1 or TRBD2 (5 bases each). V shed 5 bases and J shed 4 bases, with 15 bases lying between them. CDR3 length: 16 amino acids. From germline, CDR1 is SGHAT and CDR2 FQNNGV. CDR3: CASSPGSYSGANVLTF. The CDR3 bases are TGTGCCAGCAGCCCAGGGAGTTACTCCGGGGCCAACGTCCTGACTTTC.

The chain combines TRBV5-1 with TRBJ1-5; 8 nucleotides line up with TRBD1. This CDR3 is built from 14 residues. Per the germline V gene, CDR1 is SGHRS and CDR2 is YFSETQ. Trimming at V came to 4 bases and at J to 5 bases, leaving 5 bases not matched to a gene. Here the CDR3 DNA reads TGCGCCAGCAGCCCTACAGGGGGGTATCAGCCCCAGCATTTT. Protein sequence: CASSPTGGYQPQHF.

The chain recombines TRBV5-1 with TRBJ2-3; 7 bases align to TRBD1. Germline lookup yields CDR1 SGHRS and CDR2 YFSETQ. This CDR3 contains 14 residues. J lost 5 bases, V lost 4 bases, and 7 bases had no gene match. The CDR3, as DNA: TGCGCCAGCAGCATGACAGGGATGCAAGATACGCAGTATTTT. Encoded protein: CASSMTGMQDTQYF. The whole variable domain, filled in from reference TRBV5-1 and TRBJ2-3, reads KAGVTQTPRYLIKTRGQQVTLSCSPISGHRSVSWYQQTPGQGLQFLFEYFSETQRNKGNFPGRFSGRQFSNSRSEMNVSTLELGDSALYLCASSMTGMQDTQYFGPGTRLTVL.

CDR3 protein: CASRTGQSPLHF. In DNA form, the CDR3 reads TGTGCCAGCAGAACAGGGCAGTCACCCCTCCACTTT. The chain carries TRBV6-5 and TRBJ1-6; D possibly corresponds to TRBD1 (6 bases). Between the trimmed V and J ends, which lost 6 bases and 10 bases, there was a span of 10 bases. The CDR3 consists of 12 residues. Per the germline V gene, CDR1 is MNHEY and CDR2 is SVGAGI.

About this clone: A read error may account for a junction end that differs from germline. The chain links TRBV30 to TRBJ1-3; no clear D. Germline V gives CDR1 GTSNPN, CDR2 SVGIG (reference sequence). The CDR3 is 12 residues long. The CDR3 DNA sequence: TGTGCCTGGAGTGTAACTGGAGACACCATATATTTT. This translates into CAWSVTGDTIYF.

The CDR3 region is CASSSRGGDQPQHF. CDR3 DNA: TGTGCCAGCAGCTCCCGGGGCGGGGATCAGCCCCAGCATTTT. The V gene is TRBV7-3, the J gene TRBJ1-5; D possibly corresponds to TRBD1 (5 bases). Germline CDR1 SGHTA, CDR2 FQGTGA. The CDR3 covers 14 residues. Deletions cut 4 bases from V and 5 bases from J, with 12 bases between.

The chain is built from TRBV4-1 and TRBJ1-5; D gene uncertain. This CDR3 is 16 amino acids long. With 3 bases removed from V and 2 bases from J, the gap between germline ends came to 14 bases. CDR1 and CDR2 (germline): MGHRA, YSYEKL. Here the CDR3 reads CASSQEGKNRNQPQHF. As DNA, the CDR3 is TGCGCCAGCAGCCAGGAGGGAAAAAACCGCAATCAGCCCCAGCATTTT.

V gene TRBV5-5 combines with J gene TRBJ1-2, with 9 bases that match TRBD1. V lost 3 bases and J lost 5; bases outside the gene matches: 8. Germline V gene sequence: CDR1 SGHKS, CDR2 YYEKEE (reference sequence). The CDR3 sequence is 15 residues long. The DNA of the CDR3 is TGTGCCAGCAGCTCACCCGGGACAGGGTCATATGGCTACACCTTC. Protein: CASSSPGTGSYGYTF.

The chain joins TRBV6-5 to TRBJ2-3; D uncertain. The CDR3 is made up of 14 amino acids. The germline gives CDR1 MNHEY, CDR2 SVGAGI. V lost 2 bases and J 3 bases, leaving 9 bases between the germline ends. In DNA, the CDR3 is TGTGCCAGCAGTTACCTAACAAAGACAGATACGCAGTATTTT. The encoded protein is CASSYLTKTDTQYF.

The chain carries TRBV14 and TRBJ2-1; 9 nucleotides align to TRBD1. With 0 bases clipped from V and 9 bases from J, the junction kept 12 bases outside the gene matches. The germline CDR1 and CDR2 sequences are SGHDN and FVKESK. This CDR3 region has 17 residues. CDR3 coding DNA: TGTGCCAGCAGCCAAGATGCCACCAACAGGGGGCGCGTTGAGCAGTTCTTC. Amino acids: CASSQDATNRGRVEQFF.

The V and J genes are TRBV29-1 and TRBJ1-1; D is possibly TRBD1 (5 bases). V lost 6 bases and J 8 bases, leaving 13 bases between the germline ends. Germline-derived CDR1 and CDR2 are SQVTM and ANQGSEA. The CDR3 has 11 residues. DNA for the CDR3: TGCAGCGTCGCCCAGGGTGGGGAAGCTTTCTTT. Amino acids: CSVAQGGEAFF.

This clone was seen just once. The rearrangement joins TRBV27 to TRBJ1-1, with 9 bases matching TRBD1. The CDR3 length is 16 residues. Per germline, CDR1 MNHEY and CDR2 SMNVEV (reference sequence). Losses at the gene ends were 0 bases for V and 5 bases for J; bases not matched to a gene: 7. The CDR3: CASSLSVGTGLTEAFF. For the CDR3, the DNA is TGTGCCAGCAGTTTATCGGTAGGGACAGGGTTGACTGAAGCTTTCTTT.

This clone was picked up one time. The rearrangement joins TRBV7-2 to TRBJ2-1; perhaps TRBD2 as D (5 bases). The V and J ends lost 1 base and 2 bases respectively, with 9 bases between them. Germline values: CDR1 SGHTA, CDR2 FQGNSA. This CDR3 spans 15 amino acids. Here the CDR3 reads CASSLGGIAYNEQFF. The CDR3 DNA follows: TGTGCCAGCAGCTTAGGAGGGATCGCCTACAATGAGCAGTTCTTC.

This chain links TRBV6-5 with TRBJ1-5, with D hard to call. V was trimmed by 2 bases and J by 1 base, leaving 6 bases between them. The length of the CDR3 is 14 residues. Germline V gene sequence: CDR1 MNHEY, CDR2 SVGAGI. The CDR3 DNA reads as TGTGCCAGCAGTTACAGTTTCAGCAATCAGCCCCAGCATTTT. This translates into CASSYSFSNQPQHF.

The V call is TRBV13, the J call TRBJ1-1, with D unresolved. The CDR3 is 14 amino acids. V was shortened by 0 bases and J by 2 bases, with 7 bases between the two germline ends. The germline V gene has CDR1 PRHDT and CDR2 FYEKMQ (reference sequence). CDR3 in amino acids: CASSLGPANTEAFF. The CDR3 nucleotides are TGTGCCAGCAGCTTAGGGCCGGCCAACACTGAAGCTTTCTTT.